These 25 T cell receptor beta chains share one sample of origin, sequenced in a study of CD8+CD57+ T cells in acquired aplastic anemia. Genomic DNA served as template for TCR beta VDJ and CDR3 profiling. TCRdb redid the calling of the reads with MiXCR, one entry per CDR3 protein. The sample gives approximately 180,000 distinct CDR3 sequences, under 55% of which show up once; about 1% is in the top ten. The sequenced patients had an expansion of CD8+CD57+ cells seen by flow cytometry. Sequenced sample: sorted CD4+, CD8+, or CD8+CD57+ T cells (not recorded which) from PBMCs. Receptor source: a human donor with aplastic anemia.

The chain couples TRBV27 to TRBJ1-1, with D maybe TRBD1 (5 bases). The V end lost 4 bases, the J end lost 4 bases, and 19 bases lay between the germline ends. In germline, CDR1 is MNHEY, CDR2 SMNVEV (reference sequence). The CDR3 totals 16 residues. The CDR3 spells CASSSESWGDGTEAFF. In nucleotides, the CDR3 is TGTGCCAGCAGTTCAGAGTCTTGGGGGGATGGCACTGAAGCTTTCTTT.

The chain links TRBV20-1 to TRBJ1-6; D remains ambiguous. This CDR3 is built from 12 residues. The germline CDR1 and CDR2 sequences are DFQATT and SNEGSKA (reference sequence). V lost 3 bases and J lost 8, with 8 bases in between. The CDR3, as DNA: TGCAGTGCTAGGGGCGAATATTCACCCCTCCACTTT. Translation: CSARGEYSPLHF.

The rearrangement joins TRBV7-8 to TRBJ1-2; D possibly corresponds to TRBD1 (5 bases). V lost 5 bases and J 4 bases, leaving 8 bases between the germline ends. CDR1 is SGHVS and CDR2 is FQNEAQ in the germline V gene. CDR3 length equals 12 residues. For the CDR3, the DNA is TGTGCCAGCAGCAGTGACAGCTATGGCTACACCTTC. Its translation is CASSSDSYGYTF.

The CDR3: CASSSNPTVGNYGYTF. Here the CDR3 DNA reads TGCGCCAGCAGCTCGAACCCCACCGTCGGGAACTATGGCTACACCTTC. V is TRBV5-1 and J is TRBJ1-2, with D uncertain. Looked up from germline, CDR1 is SGHRS and CDR2 is YFSETQ. V lost 3 bases to trimming and J lost 2 bases, with 17 bases between them. The CDR3 contains 16 residues.

Many counts were recorded for this clonotype. The CDR3, as DNA: TGCAGTTCAACAGGGGGCGGAACTGAAGCTTTCTTT. It translates to CSSTGGGTEAFF. The chain is built from TRBV20-1 and TRBJ1-1; 9 bases align to TRBD1. The J segment lost 5 bases and the V segment lost 8 bases, leaving 6 bases of the junction unmatched. The CDR3 is 12 amino acids. Germline V CDR1 and CDR2: DFQATT, SNEGSKA (reference sequence).

The chain joins TRBV19 to TRBJ1-5, with 7 bases lining up with TRBD1. The length of the CDR3 is 14 residues. Germline values: CDR1 LNHDA, CDR2 SQIVND (reference sequence). With V trimmed by 3 bases and J by 3 bases, 2 bases remained unmatched. CDR3 DNA sequence: TGTGCCAGTAGTATCGGACAGGTCAATCAGCCCCAGCATTTT. It codes for CASSIGQVNQPQHF.

This clonotype showed up many times. The chain joins TRBV4-3 to TRBJ1-4; 7 bases map to TRBD1. Germline CDR1 LGHNA, CDR2 YSLEER. Unmatched junction bases numbered 6, after V lost 3 bases and J lost 5 bases. The CDR3 runs 15 residues. CDR3 protein: CASSHNRGENEKLFF. The CDR3 DNA follows: TGCGCCAGCAGCCATAACAGGGGTGAAAATGAAAAACTGTTTTTT.

This clonotype was counted many times. V and J are TRBV2 and TRBJ2-2; no clear D. Trimming removed 6 bases from V and 0 bases from J, with 8 bases in between. Germline V gene lookup returns CDR1 SNHLY and CDR2 FYNNEI. The length of the CDR3 is 14 residues. The CDR3: CASRGQANTGELFF. Written as DNA, the CDR3 is TGTGCCAGCAGGGGTCAAGCGAACACCGGGGAGCTGTTTTTT.

The table lists this clonotype with many counts. V usage is TRBV19 and J usage is TRBJ2-2, with 7 positions matching TRBD2. V dropped 3 bases and J dropped 6; count of bases not matched to a gene: 1. Germline V gives CDR1 LNHDA, CDR2 SQIVND (reference sequence). The CDR3 is 13 residues long. The CDR3 sequence: CASSIGLAGELFF. Written as DNA, the CDR3 is TGTGCCAGTAGTATCGGACTAGCCGGGGAGCTGTTTTTT. The entire variable domain, with the rest obtained from reference TRBV19 and TRBJ2-2, is as follows: DGGITQSPKYLFRKEGQNVTLSCEQNLNHDAMYWYRQDPGQGLRLIYYSQIVNDFQKGDIAEGYSVSREKKESFPLTVTSAQKNPTAFYLCASSIGLAGELFFGEGSRLTVL.

With respect to this clonotype: Since a much larger clone is just one base distant, this may be a read error. The chain is built from TRBV6-2 or TRBV6-3 and TRBJ1-1; no definite D call. This CDR3 has 12 amino acids. The V end was cut by 8 bases, the J end by 2 bases, with 9 bases between. Germline V gene data show CDR1 as MNHEY and CDR2 as SVGEGT. The CDR3 bases are TGTGCCAGCGCCAAGGTAAACACTGAAGCTTTCTTT. Translation gives CASAKVNTEAFF.

At least ten counts were recorded for this clonotype. The CDR3 nucleotides read TGTGCCAGCAGTGTGGGACCCCGCGGAGCCCAGTACTTC. Its protein is CASSVGPRGAQYF. The genes are TRBV12-3 or TRBV12-4 and TRBJ2-5; D is perhaps TRBD1 or TRBD2 (5 bases each). The CDR3 contains 13 residues. Trimming removed 5 bases at V and 9 bases at J, with 16 bases between.

As concerns this clonotype: An end of the junction differs from the germline gene, which may be a read error. The chain combines TRBV10-1 with TRBJ2-1, with 7 bases fitting TRBD1. Germline V gives CDR1 WNHNN, CDR2 SYGVQD (reference sequence). The CDR3 spans 12 residues. The CDR3 DNA reads TGCGCCAGCAGTAAAGACAGGGACGAGCCGTTCTTC. Its protein product is CASSKDRDEPFF.

The table lists this clonotype with many counts. The V call is TRBV5-8, the J call TRBJ1-1; 8 bases are a match to TRBD1. V lost 6 bases, J lost 1 base, and 5 bases stayed unmatched. CDR1 and CDR2 (germline): SGHTS, YDEGEE. This CDR3 is built from 14 residues. CDR3: CASTWGQANTEAFF. The CDR3 nucleotides read TGTGCCAGCACCTGGGGACAGGCGAACACTGAAGCTTTCTTT.

This clonotype was observed many times. The chain recombines TRBV7-9 with TRBJ1-5, with D perhaps matching TRBD1 (6 bases). Per germline, CDR1 SEHNR and CDR2 FQNEAQ (reference sequence). The CDR3 length is 16 residues. V lost 4 bases, J lost 0 bases, and 13 bases lay in between. The CDR3 loop reads CASSSRTDYSNQPQHF. For the CDR3, the DNA is TGTGCCAGCAGCTCTCGGACAGATTATAGCAATCAGCCCCAGCATTTT. Together with reference TRBV7-9 and TRBJ1-5, the CDR3 gives the full variable domain: DTGVSQNPRHKITKRGQNVTFRCDPISEHNRLYWYRQTLGQGPEFLTYFQNEAQLEKSRLLSDRFSAERPKGSFSTLEIQRTEQGDSAMYLCASSSRTDYSNQPQHFGDGTRLSIL.

At least ten counts were recorded for this clonotype. The chain is built from TRBV5-5 and TRBJ2-7, with 7 bases fitting TRBD1. Germline CDR1 SGHKS, CDR2 YYEKEE (reference sequence). The CDR3 runs to 16 residues. The J segment lost 4 bases and the V segment lost 2 bases, leaving 12 bases of the junction unmatched. CDR3 DNA: TGTGCCAGCAGCTTCGAGGGGGCCACTCGTTTGTACGAGCAGTACTTC. Amino acids: CASSFEGATRLYEQYF.

As regards this clonotype: As the CDR3 is not closed by the conserved phenylalanine or tryptophan, this likely results from a read error. This chain connects TRBV10-3 to TRBJ2-7, with TRBD1 matching over 10 bases. The CDR3 consists of 12 residues. Germline CDR1 ENHRY, CDR2 SYGVKD. The V gene end was trimmed by 6 bases and the J gene end by 6 bases; junction bases not matched to a gene: 2. The CDR3 DNA follows: TGTGCCATCAGGACAGGGGGCTCCGAGCAGTACCTC. It specifies CAIRTGGSEQYL.

V and J are TRBV14 and TRBJ1-2; TRBD1 is a possible D gene (6 bases). Germline V CDR1 and CDR2: SGHDN, FVKESK. There are 15 residues in the CDR3. V lost 0 bases, J lost 5 bases, and 13 bases lay in between. The CDR3 spells CASSQEDRRGYGYTF. Written as DNA, the CDR3 is TGTGCCAGCAGCCAAGAAGACAGGAGGGGATATGGCTACACCTTC.

This clonotype has at least ten counts. CDR3 coding DNA: TGTGCCACCAGCAGGGGTGAAGCTCTTCTTGAAGCTTTCTTT. As protein: CATSRGEALLEAFF. This chain uses TRBV15 with TRBJ1-1; no clear D gene. The length of the CDR3 is 14 residues. Germline CDR1 LNHNV, CDR2 YYDKDF (reference sequence). The germline V and J ends were trimmed by 3 bases and 7 bases, with 15 bases remaining between them.

This clonotype was seen many times. The chain is built from TRBV24-1 and TRBJ2-4, with a weak D call TRBD1 (6 bases). Between the trimmed V and J ends, which lost 3 bases and 7 bases, there was a span of 6 bases. The CDR3 spans 12 residues. The germline V gene encodes CDR1 KGHDR and CDR2 SFDVKD. CDR3 DNA sequence: TGTGCCACCAGTGATCAGGGGAACATTCAGTACTTC. Translating it yields CATSDQGNIQYF.

This clonotype was seen a handful of times. The V gene is TRBV28, the J gene TRBJ2-1; TRBD2 might be the D (5 bases). The germline gives CDR1 MDHEN, CDR2 SYDVKM. This CDR3 is built from 13 residues. V was cut by 6 bases and J by 9 bases, with 15 bases left in between. CDR3 bases: TGTGCCAGCAGGGAAAACATAGAGGGTGAGCAGTTCTTC. It encodes CASRENIEGEQFF. Supplemented by reference TRBV28 and TRBJ2-1, the full variable domain reads DVKVTQSSRYLVKRTGEKVFLECVQDMDHENMFWYRQDPGLGLRLIYFSYDVKMKEKGDIPEGYSVSREKKERFSLILESASTNQTSMYLCASRENIEGEQFFGPGTRLTVL.

V is TRBV2 and J is TRBJ2-3; D may match TRBD1 or TRBD2 (5 bases each). The CDR3 runs to 16 residues. Germline V lookup: CDR1 SNHLY, CDR2 FYNNEI. Trimming cost V 4 bases and J 0 bases, with 14 bases left between them. Here the CDR3 DNA reads TGTGCCAGCAGTGGGGGGACGGCTTCTAGCACAGATACGCAGTATTTT. Protein sequence: CASSGGTASSTDTQYF. The whole variable domain, filled in from reference TRBV2 and TRBJ2-3, reads EPEVTQTPSHQVTQMGQEVILRCVPISNHLYFYWYRQILGQKVEFLVSFYNNEISEKSEIFDDQFSVERPDGSNFTLKIRSTKLEDSAMYFCASSGGTASSTDTQYFGPGTRLTVL.

This clonotype was detected many times. This rearrangement joins TRBV29-1 to TRBJ1-2; D is undetermined. This CDR3 has 13 residues. CDR1 is SQVTM, CDR2 ANQGSEA, per germline. The V end lost 5 bases, the J end lost 6 bases, and 16 bases lay between the germline ends. The CDR3 sequence is CSVSFASTDGYTF. CDR3 in DNA: TGCAGCGTTTCTTTTGCATCGACGGATGGCTACACCTTC.

The rearrangement joins TRBV3-1 to TRBJ2-1; D remains ambiguous. Trimming cost V 1 base and J 9 bases, with 16 bases left between them. Germline lookup yields CDR1 LGHDT and CDR2 YNNKEL (reference sequence). The CDR3 has 15 amino acids. DNA for the CDR3: TGTGCCAGCAGCCAAGCTCGGTCCCCCCTGGGTGAGCAGTTCTTC. Residues: CASSQARSPLGEQFF.

This clonotype was recorded many times. The chain employs TRBV6-1 and TRBJ1-6; the D is unclear. The CDR3 covers 13 residues. CDR1 and CDR2 (germline): MNHNS, SASEGT. V lost 7 bases to trimming and J lost 4 bases, with 8 bases between them. CDR3 region: CASKRRYNSPLHF. The CDR3 coding sequence is TGTGCCAGCAAGCGCAGGTATAATTCACCCCTCCACTTT.

V and J are TRBV24-1 and TRBJ2-2; D is undetermined. Trimming removed 4 bases at V and 7 bases at J, with 12 bases between. This CDR3 contains 14 residues. The V gene's germline CDR1 is KGHDR and CDR2 SFDVKD. In DNA form, the CDR3 reads TGTGCCACCAGTGACCCGGCCCTGGGCGGGGAGCTGTTTTTT. Translation: CATSDPALGGELFF.